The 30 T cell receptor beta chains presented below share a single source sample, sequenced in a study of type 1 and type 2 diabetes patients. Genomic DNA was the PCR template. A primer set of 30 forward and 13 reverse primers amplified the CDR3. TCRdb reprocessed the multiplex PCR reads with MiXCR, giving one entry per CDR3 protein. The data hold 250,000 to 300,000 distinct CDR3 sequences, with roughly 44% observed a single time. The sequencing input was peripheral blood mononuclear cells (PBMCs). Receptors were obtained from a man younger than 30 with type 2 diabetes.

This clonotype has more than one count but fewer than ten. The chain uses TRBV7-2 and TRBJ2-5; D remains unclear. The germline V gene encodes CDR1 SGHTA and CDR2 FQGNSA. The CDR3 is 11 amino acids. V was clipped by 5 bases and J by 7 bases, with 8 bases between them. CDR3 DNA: TGTGCCAGCAGCCCCCCAGGGACCCAGTACTTC. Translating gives CASSPPGTQYF. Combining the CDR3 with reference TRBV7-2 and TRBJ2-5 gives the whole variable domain GAGVSQSPSNKVTEKGKDVELRCDPISGHTALYWYRQSLGQGLEFLIYFQGNSAPDKSGLPSDRFSAERTGGSVSTLTIQRTQQEDSAVYLCASSPPGTQYFGPGTRLLVL.

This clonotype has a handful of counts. In DNA, the CDR3 is TGTGCTAGTGGCCCAGGCTCCACAGATACGCAGTATTTT. Amino acids: CASGPGSTDTQYF. J is TRBJ2-3 and V is TRBV12-5; D is unclear. Trimming left V 6 bases short and J 2 bases short, with 9 bases between. CDR3 size: 13 residues. Looked up from germline, CDR1 is LGHNT and CDR2 is FRNRAP.

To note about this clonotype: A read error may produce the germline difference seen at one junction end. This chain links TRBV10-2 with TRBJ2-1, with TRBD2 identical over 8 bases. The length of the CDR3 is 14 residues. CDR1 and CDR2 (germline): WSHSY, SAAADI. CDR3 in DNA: TGCGCCAGCTGGACTAGCCCGAACTACAATGGGCAGTTCTTC. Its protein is CASWTSPNYNGQFF.

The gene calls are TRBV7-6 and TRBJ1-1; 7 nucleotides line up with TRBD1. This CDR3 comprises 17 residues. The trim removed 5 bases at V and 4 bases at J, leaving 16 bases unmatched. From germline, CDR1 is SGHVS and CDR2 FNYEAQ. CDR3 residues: CASSPRPGTVYGTEAFF. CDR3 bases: TGTGCCAGCAGCCCTCGTCCCGGGACAGTCTACGGCACTGAAGCTTTCTTT.

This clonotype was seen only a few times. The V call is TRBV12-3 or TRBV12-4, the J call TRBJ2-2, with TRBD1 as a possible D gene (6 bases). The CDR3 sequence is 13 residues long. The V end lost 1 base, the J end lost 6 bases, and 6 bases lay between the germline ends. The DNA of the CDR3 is TGTGCCAGCAGTTTAGAGGGGGCCGGGGAGCTGTTTTTT. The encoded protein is CASSLEGAGELFF.

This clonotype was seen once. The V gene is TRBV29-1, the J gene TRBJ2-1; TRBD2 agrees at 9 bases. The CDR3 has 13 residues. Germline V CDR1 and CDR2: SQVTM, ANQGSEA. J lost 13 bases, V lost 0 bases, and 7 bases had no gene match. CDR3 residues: CSVEERAGGRQFF. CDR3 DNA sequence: TGCAGCGTTGAAGAGCGAGCGGGAGGACGTCAGTTCTTC.

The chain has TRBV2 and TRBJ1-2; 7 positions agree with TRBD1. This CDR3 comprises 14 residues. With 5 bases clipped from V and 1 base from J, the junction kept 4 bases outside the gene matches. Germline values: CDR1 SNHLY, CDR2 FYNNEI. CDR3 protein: CASSSGTDNYGYTF. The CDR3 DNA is TGTGCCAGCAGTTCCGGGACAGATAACTATGGCTACACCTTC.

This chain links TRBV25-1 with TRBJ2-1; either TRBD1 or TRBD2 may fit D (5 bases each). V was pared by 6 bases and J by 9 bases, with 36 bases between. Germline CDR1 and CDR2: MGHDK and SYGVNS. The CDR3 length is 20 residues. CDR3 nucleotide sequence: TGTGCCAGCAGCCCCGCGGCAGGGTCGAGGATCGAGGGTAGTGTGGCTGAGCAGTTCTTC. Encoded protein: CASSPAAGSRIEGSVAEQFF.

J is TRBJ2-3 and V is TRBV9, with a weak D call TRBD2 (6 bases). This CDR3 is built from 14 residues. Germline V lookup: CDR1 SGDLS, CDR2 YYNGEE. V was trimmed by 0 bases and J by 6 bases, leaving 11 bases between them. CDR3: CASSVVGGSDTQYF. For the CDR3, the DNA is TGTGCCAGCAGCGTAGTCGGGGGATCTGATACGCAGTATTTT.

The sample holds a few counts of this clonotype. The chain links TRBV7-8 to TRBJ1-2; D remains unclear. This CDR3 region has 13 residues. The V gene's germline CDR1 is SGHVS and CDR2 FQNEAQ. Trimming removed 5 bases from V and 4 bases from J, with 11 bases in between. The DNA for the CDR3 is TGTGCCAGCAGCCTCGACGGCTCCTATGGCTACACCTTC. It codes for CASSLDGSYGYTF.

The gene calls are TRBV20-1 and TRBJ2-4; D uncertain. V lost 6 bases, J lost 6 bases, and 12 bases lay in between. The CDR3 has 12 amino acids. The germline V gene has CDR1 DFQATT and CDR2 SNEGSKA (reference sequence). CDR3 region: CSARREGNIQYF. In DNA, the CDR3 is TGCAGTGCCAGAAGAGAAGGAAACATTCAGTACTTC.

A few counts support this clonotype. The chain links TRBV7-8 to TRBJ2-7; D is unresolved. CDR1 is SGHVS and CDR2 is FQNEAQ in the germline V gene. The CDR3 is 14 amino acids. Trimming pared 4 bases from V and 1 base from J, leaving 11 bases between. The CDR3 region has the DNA TGTGCCAGCAGCTACCGGCGGAATTCCTACGAGCAGTACTTC. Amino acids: CASSYRRNSYEQYF. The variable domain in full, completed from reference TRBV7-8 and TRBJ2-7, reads GAGVSQSPRYKVAKRGQDVALRCDPISGHVSLFWYQQALGQGPEFLTYFQNEAQLDKSGLPSDRFFAERPEGSVSTLKIQRTQQEDSAVYLCASSYRRNSYEQYFGPGTRLTVT.

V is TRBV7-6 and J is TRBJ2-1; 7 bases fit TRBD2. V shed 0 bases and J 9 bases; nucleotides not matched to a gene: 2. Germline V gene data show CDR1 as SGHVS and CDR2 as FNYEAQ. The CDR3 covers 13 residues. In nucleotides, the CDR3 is TGTGCCAGCAGCTTAGCAGGGGAGGGTGAGCAGTTCTTC. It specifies CASSLAGEGEQFF.

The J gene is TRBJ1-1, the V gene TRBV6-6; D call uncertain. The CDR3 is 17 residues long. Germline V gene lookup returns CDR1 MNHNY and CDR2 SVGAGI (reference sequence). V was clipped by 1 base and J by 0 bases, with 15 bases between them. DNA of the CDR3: TGTGCCAGCAGTTACTTCACTCCGACAACCCTGAACACTGAAGCTTTCTTT. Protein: CASSYFTPTTLNTEAFF.

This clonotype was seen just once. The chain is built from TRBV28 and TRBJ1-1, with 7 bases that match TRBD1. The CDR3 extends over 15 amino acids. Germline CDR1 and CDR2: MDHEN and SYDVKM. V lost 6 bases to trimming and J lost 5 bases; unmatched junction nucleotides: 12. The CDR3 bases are TGTGCCAGCAGCCCTCGACAGGGTAGGGGGACTGAAGCTTTCTTT. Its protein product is CASSPRQGRGTEAFF.

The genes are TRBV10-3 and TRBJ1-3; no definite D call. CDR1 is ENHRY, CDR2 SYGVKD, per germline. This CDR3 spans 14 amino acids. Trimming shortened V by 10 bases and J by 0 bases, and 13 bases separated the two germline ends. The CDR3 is CASSRWDSGNTIYF. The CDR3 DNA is TGTGCCAGCAGCCGGTGGGACTCTGGAAACACCATATATTTT.

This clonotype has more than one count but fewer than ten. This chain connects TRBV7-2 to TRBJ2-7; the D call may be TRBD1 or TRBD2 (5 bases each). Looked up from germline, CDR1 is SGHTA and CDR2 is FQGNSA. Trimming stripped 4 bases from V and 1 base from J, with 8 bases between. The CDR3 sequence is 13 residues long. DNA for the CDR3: TGTGCCAGCAGCTCTTGGGGGTCCTACGAGCAGTACTTC. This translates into CASSSWGSYEQYF.

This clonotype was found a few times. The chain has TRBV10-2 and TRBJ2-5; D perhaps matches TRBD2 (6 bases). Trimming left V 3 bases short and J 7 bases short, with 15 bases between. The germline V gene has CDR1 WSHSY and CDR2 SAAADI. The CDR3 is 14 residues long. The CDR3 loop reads CASSDNRGIMTQYF. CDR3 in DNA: TGCGCCAGCAGTGATAACCGGGGGATCATGACCCAGTACTTC.

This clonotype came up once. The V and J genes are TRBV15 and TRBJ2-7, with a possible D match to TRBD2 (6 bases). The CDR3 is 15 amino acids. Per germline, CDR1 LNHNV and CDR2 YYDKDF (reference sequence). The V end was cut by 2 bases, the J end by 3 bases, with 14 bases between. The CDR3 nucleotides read TGTGCCACCAGCAGAAGGGCCTCGGGGGACTACGAGCAGTACTTC. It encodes CATSRRASGDYEQYF.

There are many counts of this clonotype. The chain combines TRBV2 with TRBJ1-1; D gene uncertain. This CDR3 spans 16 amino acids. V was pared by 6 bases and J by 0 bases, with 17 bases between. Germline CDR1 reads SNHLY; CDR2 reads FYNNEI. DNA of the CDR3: TGTGCCAGCAGCGACGTGGAGGGCACCATGAACACTGAAGCTTTCTTT. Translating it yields CASSDVEGTMNTEAFF. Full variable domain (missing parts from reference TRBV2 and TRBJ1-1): EPEVTQTPSHQVTQMGQEVILRCVPISNHLYFYWYRQILGQKVEFLVSFYNNEISEKSEIFDDQFSVERPDGSNFTLKIRSTKLEDSAMYFCASSDVEGTMNTEAFFGQGTRLTVV.

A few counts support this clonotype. DNA of the CDR3: TGTGCCACCCACCCCGGACAGGGGCTCTACTACGAGCAGTACTTC. Encoded protein: CATHPGQGLYYEQYF. V gene TRBV27 combines with J gene TRBJ2-7, with 9 bases fitting TRBD1. With 10 bases clipped from V and 3 bases from J, the junction kept 13 bases outside the gene matches. Germline-derived CDR1 and CDR2 are MNHEY and SMNVEV (reference sequence). The CDR3 extends over 15 amino acids.

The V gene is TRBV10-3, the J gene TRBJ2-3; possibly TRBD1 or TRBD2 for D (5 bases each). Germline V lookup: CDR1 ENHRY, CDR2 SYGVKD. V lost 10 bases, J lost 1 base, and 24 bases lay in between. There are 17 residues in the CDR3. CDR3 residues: CASTFPGAGRGTDTQYF. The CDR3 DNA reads TGTGCCAGCACCTTTCCTGGGGCGGGCCGGGGCACAGATACGCAGTATTTT.

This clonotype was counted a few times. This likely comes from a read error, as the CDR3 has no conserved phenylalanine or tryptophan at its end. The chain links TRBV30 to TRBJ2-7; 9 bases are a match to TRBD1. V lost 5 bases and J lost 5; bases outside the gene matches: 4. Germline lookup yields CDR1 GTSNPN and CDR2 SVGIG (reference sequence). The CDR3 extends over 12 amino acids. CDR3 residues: CAWGDRDDEQYS. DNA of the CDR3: TGTGCCTGGGGGGACAGGGACGACGAGCAGTACTCC.

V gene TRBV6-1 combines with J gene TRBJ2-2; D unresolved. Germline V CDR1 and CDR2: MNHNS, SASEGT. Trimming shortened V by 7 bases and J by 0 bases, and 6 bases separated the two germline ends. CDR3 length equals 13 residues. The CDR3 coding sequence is TGTGCCAGCACCCCGCCGAACACCGGGGAGCTGTTTTTT. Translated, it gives CASTPPNTGELFF.

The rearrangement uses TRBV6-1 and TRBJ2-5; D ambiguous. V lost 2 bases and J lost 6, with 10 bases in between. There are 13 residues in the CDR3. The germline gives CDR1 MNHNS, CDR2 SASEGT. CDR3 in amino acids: CASSEFLGKTQYF. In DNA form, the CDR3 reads TGTGCCAGCAGTGAATTTTTGGGGAAGACCCAGTACTTC.

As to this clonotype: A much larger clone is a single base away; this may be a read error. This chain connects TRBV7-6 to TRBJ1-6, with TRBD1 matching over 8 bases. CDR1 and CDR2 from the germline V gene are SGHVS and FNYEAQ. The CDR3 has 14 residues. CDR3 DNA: TGCGCCAGCAGCTCGACAGGGGATAATTCACCCCTCCACTTT. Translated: CASSSTGDNSPLHF.

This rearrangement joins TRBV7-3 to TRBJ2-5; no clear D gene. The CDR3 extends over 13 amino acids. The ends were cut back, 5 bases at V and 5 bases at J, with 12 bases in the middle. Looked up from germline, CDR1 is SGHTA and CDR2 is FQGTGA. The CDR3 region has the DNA TGTGCCAGCAGCAGAGCGAGAGATGAGACCCAGTACTTC. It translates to CASSRARDETQYF. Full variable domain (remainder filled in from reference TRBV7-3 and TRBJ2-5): GAGVSQTPSNKVTEKGKYVELRCDPISGHTALYWYRQSLGQGPEFLIYFQGTGAADDSGLPNDRFFAVRPEGSVSTLKIQRTERGDSAVYLCASSRARDETQYFGPGTRLLVL.

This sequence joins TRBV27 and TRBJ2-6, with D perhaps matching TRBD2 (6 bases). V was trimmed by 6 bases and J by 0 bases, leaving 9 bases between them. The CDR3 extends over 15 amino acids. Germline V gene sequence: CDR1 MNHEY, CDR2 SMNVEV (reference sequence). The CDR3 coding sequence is TGTGCCAGCAGCATGGGGGGCTCTGGGGCCAACGTCCTGACTTTC. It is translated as CASSMGGSGANVLTF.

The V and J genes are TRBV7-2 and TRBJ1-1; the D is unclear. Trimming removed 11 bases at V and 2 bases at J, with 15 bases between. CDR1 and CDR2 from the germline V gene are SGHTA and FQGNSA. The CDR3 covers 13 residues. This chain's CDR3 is CAATGLGNTEAFF. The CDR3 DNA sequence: TGTGCCGCTACTGGGCTGGGTAACACTGAAGCTTTCTTT.

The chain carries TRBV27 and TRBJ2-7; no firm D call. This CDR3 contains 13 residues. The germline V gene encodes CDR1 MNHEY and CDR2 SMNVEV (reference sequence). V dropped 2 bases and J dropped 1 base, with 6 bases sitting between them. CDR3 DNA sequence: TGTGCCAGCAGTTTAAAAGGGTCCTACGAGCAGTACTTC. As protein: CASSLKGSYEQYF.